This T cell receptor (beta chain) derives from a study of patients and donors after allogeneic stem cell transplantation. CDR1 MNHEY and CDR2 SMNVEV come from the germline V gene (reference sequence). CDR3 length: 13 amino acids. Trimming removed 8 bases at V and 4 bases at J, with 14 bases between. TCRdb analysed the RT-PCR reads with MiXCR anew, one entry per CDR3 protein. The sample yields about 960,000 distinct CDR3 sequences, approximately 19% seen once. The chain joins TRBV27 to TRBJ1-1; no clear D gene. Sequencing was carried out using blood, either unsorted or a sorted T cell fraction (not recorded which). The sequence came from a human donor who was either an allogeneic HSCT recipient or a stem cell or donor lymphocyte infusion donor (not recorded which). It is not recorded whose cells these are; they may come from a transplant donor. The CDR3 DNA sequence: TGTGCCAGCGCGTTCTCGGGGTCCACTGAAGCTTTCTTT. It codes for CASAFSGSTEAFF.